These 20 T cell receptor beta chains came from one sample sequenced in a study of T cells in Graves' hyperthyroidism and ophthalmopathy. RNA transcripts were the template for amplifying TCR beta CDR3 regions. TCR CDR3 underwent first-round RT-PCR with the HTBI primer set. One entry per CDR3 protein, called by TCRdb with MiXCR from the multiplex PCR reads. The sample consists of hundreds of thousands of distinct CDR3 sequences, 46% of them appearing once. Input material: peripheral blood or thyroid tissue (not recorded which). The receptors stem from a woman between 18 and 29 years old with Graves' hyperthyroidism.

This clonotype was observed many times. The chain recombines TRBV2 with TRBJ1-5; possible D gene TRBD1, 5 bases. The CDR3 loop spans 14 amino acids. The V end was cut by 3 bases, the J end by 1 base, with 7 bases between. Germline assignment: CDR1 SNHLY and CDR2 FYNNEI. The CDR3 protein is CASSEEGSNQPQHF. CDR3 bases: TGTGCCAGCAGTGAGGAGGGGAGCAATCAGCCCCAGCATTTT.

This clonotype came up many times. The rearrangement links TRBV15 to TRBJ1-2; D ambiguous. The V end lost 3 bases, the J end lost 2 bases, and 7 bases lay between the germline ends. This CDR3 region has 13 residues. CDR1 LNHNV and CDR2 YYDKDF come from the germline V gene (reference sequence). DNA of the CDR3: TGTGCCACCAGCAGCACACAGAACTATGGCTACACCTTC. Translation gives CATSSTQNYGYTF.

The chain couples TRBV2 to TRBJ1-1, with D uncertain. Trimming cost V 7 bases and J 5 bases, with 17 bases left between them. The length of the CDR3 is 14 residues. From germline, CDR1 is SNHLY and CDR2 FYNNEI. In nucleotides, the CDR3 is TGTGCCAGCACCACACGACGGCGGTGGACTGAAGCTTTCTTT. Translating it yields CASTTRRRWTEAFF.

Comment on this clonotype: The junction does not match germline at one end; this may be a read error. This chain uses TRBV7-9 with TRBJ2-7, with 16 positions matching TRBD2. The CDR3 is made up of 17 amino acids. From germline, CDR1 is SEHNR and CDR2 FQNEAQ (reference sequence). The CDR3 loop reads CASSSGTSGRAFYEQYF. The CDR3 DNA is TGCGCCAGCAGCTCCGGGACTAGCGGGAGGGCGTTTTACGAGCAGTACTTC. The variable domain in full, with the rest retrieved from reference TRBV7-9 and TRBJ2-7, is DTGVSQNPRHKITKRGQNVTFRCDPISEHNRLYWYRQTLGQGPEFLTYFQNEAQLEKSRLLSDRFSAERPKGSFSTLEIQRTEQGDSAMYLCASSSGTSGRAFYEQYFGPGTRLTVT.

The sample holds many counts of this clonotype. Here the CDR3 reads CASSDPSTSQGSPYEQYF. The CDR3 nucleotides read TGTGCCAGCAGCGACCCTAGCACGTCGCAGGGGTCCCCCTACGAGCAGTACTTC. The chain employs TRBV25-1 and TRBJ2-7; D is possibly TRBD1 (6 bases). The CDR3 loop spans 18 amino acids. Trimming removed 6 bases at V and 2 bases at J, with 26 bases between. CDR1 is MGHDK, CDR2 SYGVNS, per germline.

This clonotype was counted ten times or more. V is TRBV2 and J is TRBJ1-1; tentatively, D is TRBD1 (5 bases). This CDR3 is 15 amino acids long. Between the trimmed V and J ends, which lost 6 bases and 1 base, there was a span of 15 bases. Germline CDR1 reads SNHLY; CDR2 reads FYNNEI. Here the CDR3 DNA reads TGTGCCAGCAGCTATGGACAAGGGACGAACACTGAAGCTTTCTTT. As protein: CASSYGQGTNTEAFF.

In this sample, this clonotype turned up once. V usage is TRBV10-2 and J usage is TRBJ1-6, with D maybe TRBD1 (5 bases). V was pared by 6 bases and J by 9 bases, with 21 bases between. The CDR3 length is 16 residues. Germline CDR1 WSHSY, CDR2 SAAADI. CDR3: CASSQGGTPASSPLHF. The DNA of the CDR3 is TGCGCCAGCAGCCAAGGTGGGACTCCAGCCAGTTCACCCCTCCACTTT.

The chain recombines TRBV19 with TRBJ1-4; the match to TRBD1 covers 7 bases. Trimming removed 6 bases from V and 7 bases from J; junction bases left unmatched: 17. This CDR3 is 17 amino acids long. Germline CDR1 and CDR2: LNHDA and SQIVND (reference sequence). CDR3 sequence (DNA): TGTGCCAGTAGAGTTAGGAGTCAGAGGGGGCGGCGTGAAAAACTGTTTTTT. Translating it yields CASRVRSQRGRREKLFF.

This clonotype was observed a few times. The chain employs TRBV25-1 and TRBJ1-2; D gene uncertain. V lost 6 bases to trimming and J lost 7 bases, with 12 bases between them. This CDR3 has 12 residues. Germline CDR1 is MGHDK and CDR2 is SYGVNS. Here the CDR3 reads CASSLEGRGYTF. CDR3 nucleotide sequence: TGTGCCAGCAGCTTGGAAGGCCGTGGCTACACCTTC.

This clonotype was seen only once. The chain combines TRBV7-9 with TRBJ1-3, with a possible D match to TRBD1 (6 bases). Trimming took off 10 bases at V and 0 bases at J, with 13 bases between the two ends. Looked up from germline, CDR1 is SEHNR and CDR2 is FQNEAQ (reference sequence). The CDR3 loop spans 14 amino acids. CDR3 loop: CATHQGFSGNTIYF. The CDR3 region has the DNA TGTGCCACCCACCAGGGGTTCTCTGGAAACACCATATATTTT.

This clonotype occurred many times. The V and J genes are TRBV15 and TRBJ1-2; no firm D call. Germline lookup yields CDR1 LNHNV and CDR2 YYDKDF (reference sequence). The CDR3 has 15 residues. V was trimmed by 1 base and J by 0 bases, leaving 9 bases between them. This CDR3 is CATSRAVDTNYGYTF. The CDR3 bases are TGTGCCACCAGCAGAGCAGTCGACACTAACTATGGCTACACCTTC.

This clonotype was counted ten times or more. The rearrangement uses TRBV29-1 and TRBJ1-1, with unresolved D. V gave up 0 bases and J gave up 1 base, with 6 bases separating them. The CDR3 has 13 residues. Germline CDR1 reads SQVTM; CDR2 reads ANQGSEA. The CDR3 sequence: CSVEEGSNTEAFF. In DNA, the CDR3 is TGCAGCGTTGAAGAGGGGTCGAACACTGAAGCTTTCTTT.

V gene TRBV7-9 combines with J gene TRBJ1-1; the D is unclear. V was cut by 5 bases and J by 2 bases, with 15 bases left in between. The CDR3 is 15 amino acids. The germline V gene has CDR1 SEHNR and CDR2 FQNEAQ (reference sequence). DNA for the CDR3: TGTGCCAGCAGCCCGGCCTGGCAGACTAACACTGAAGCTTTCTTT. Protein: CASSPAWQTNTEAFF.

The chain joins TRBV24-1 to TRBJ2-2; the match to TRBD2 covers 9 bases. Germline loops: CDR1 KGHDR, CDR2 SFDVKD. The length of the CDR3 is 14 residues. J was trimmed by 5 bases and V by 7 bases; bases with no gene match: 4. The CDR3 DNA follows: TGTGCCACCAGCCAGACTAGCGGAACCGGGGAGCTGTTTTTT. Amino acid sequence: CATSQTSGTGELFF.

About this clonotype itself: A junction end diverges from the germline sequence, so it may reflect a read error. The rearrangement uses TRBV7-7 and TRBJ1-2, with unresolved D. The CDR3 sequence is 12 residues long. Per germline, CDR1 SSHAT and CDR2 FNYEAQ (reference sequence). The CDR3 nucleotides are TGTACCAGCAGCCAAGAGTTAAGTGGCTACACCTTC. This sequence encodes CTSSQELSGYTF.

The chain carries TRBV29-1 and TRBJ1-2; a possible D gene is TRBD1 (5 bases). The CDR3 length is 12 residues. Trimming shortened V by 6 bases and J by 4 bases, and 12 bases separated the two germline ends. The germline gives CDR1 SQVTM, CDR2 ANQGSEA. The DNA for the CDR3 is TGCAGCGTCTCGACAGCCGCCTATGGCTACACCTTC. This codes for CSVSTAAYGYTF.

The chain recombines TRBV25-1 with TRBJ2-2; TRBD2 aligns across 8 bases. The CDR3 contains 16 residues. From germline, CDR1 is MGHDK and CDR2 SYGVNS. The J segment lost 0 bases and the V segment lost 10 bases, leaving 10 bases of the junction unmatched. The CDR3 protein is CATSYSGRTNTGELFF. CDR3 sequence (DNA): TGTGCCACCAGCTACAGCGGGAGAACGAACACCGGGGAGCTGTTTTTT.

V usage is TRBV29-1 and J usage is TRBJ1-2; D is possibly TRBD1 (5 bases). The ends were cut back, 4 bases at V and 4 bases at J, with 10 bases in the middle. In germline, CDR1 is SQVTM, CDR2 ANQGSEA. The CDR3 runs to 12 residues. The CDR3 loop reads CSVVAGFYGYTF. The CDR3 DNA reads TGCAGCGTTGTCGCAGGGTTCTATGGCTACACCTTC.

The J gene is TRBJ1-4, the V gene TRBV12-3 or TRBV12-4; no reliable D call. Trimming cost V 3 bases and J 2 bases, with 7 bases left between them. This CDR3 is built from 14 residues. CDR3 sequence: CASSLFHTNEKLFF. In DNA, the CDR3 is TGTGCCAGCAGTTTGTTTCACACTAATGAAAAACTGTTTTTT.

V and J are TRBV2 and TRBJ2-7; 8 bases agree with TRBD1. Germline V CDR1 and CDR2: SNHLY, FYNNEI. The CDR3 loop spans 15 amino acids. V gave up 6 bases and J gave up 2 bases; unmatched junction bases: 9. CDR3 in amino acids: CASSPGTGKTYEQYF. For the CDR3, the DNA is TGTGCCAGCAGCCCCGGGACAGGAAAAACCTACGAGCAGTACTTC.